This T cell receptor beta chain was observed in a study of cytomegalovirus exposure and HLA in healthy donors. Trimming removed 11 bases at V and 4 bases at J, with 12 bases between. CDR3 length: 13 residues. The germline V gene encodes CDR1 ENHRY and CDR2 SYGVKD. PCR primers comprised 60 Vbeta and 13 Jbeta primers. Using immunoSEQ multiplex PCR, the repertoire was profiled, and TCRdb retains in-frame clones only, with some absent. The sample yields 180,000 or so clones, over 65% seen once. The sequence was collected from a man aged 18 to 30 in good health and CMV-seronegative. The rearrangement uses TRBV10-3 and TRBJ2-6; D is perhaps TRBD2 (5 bases). The specimen sequenced was PBMCs. This CDR3 is CAVGTGGANVLTF. CDR3 DNA sequence: TGTGCCGTCGGTACGGGGGGGGCCAACGTCCTGACTTTC.